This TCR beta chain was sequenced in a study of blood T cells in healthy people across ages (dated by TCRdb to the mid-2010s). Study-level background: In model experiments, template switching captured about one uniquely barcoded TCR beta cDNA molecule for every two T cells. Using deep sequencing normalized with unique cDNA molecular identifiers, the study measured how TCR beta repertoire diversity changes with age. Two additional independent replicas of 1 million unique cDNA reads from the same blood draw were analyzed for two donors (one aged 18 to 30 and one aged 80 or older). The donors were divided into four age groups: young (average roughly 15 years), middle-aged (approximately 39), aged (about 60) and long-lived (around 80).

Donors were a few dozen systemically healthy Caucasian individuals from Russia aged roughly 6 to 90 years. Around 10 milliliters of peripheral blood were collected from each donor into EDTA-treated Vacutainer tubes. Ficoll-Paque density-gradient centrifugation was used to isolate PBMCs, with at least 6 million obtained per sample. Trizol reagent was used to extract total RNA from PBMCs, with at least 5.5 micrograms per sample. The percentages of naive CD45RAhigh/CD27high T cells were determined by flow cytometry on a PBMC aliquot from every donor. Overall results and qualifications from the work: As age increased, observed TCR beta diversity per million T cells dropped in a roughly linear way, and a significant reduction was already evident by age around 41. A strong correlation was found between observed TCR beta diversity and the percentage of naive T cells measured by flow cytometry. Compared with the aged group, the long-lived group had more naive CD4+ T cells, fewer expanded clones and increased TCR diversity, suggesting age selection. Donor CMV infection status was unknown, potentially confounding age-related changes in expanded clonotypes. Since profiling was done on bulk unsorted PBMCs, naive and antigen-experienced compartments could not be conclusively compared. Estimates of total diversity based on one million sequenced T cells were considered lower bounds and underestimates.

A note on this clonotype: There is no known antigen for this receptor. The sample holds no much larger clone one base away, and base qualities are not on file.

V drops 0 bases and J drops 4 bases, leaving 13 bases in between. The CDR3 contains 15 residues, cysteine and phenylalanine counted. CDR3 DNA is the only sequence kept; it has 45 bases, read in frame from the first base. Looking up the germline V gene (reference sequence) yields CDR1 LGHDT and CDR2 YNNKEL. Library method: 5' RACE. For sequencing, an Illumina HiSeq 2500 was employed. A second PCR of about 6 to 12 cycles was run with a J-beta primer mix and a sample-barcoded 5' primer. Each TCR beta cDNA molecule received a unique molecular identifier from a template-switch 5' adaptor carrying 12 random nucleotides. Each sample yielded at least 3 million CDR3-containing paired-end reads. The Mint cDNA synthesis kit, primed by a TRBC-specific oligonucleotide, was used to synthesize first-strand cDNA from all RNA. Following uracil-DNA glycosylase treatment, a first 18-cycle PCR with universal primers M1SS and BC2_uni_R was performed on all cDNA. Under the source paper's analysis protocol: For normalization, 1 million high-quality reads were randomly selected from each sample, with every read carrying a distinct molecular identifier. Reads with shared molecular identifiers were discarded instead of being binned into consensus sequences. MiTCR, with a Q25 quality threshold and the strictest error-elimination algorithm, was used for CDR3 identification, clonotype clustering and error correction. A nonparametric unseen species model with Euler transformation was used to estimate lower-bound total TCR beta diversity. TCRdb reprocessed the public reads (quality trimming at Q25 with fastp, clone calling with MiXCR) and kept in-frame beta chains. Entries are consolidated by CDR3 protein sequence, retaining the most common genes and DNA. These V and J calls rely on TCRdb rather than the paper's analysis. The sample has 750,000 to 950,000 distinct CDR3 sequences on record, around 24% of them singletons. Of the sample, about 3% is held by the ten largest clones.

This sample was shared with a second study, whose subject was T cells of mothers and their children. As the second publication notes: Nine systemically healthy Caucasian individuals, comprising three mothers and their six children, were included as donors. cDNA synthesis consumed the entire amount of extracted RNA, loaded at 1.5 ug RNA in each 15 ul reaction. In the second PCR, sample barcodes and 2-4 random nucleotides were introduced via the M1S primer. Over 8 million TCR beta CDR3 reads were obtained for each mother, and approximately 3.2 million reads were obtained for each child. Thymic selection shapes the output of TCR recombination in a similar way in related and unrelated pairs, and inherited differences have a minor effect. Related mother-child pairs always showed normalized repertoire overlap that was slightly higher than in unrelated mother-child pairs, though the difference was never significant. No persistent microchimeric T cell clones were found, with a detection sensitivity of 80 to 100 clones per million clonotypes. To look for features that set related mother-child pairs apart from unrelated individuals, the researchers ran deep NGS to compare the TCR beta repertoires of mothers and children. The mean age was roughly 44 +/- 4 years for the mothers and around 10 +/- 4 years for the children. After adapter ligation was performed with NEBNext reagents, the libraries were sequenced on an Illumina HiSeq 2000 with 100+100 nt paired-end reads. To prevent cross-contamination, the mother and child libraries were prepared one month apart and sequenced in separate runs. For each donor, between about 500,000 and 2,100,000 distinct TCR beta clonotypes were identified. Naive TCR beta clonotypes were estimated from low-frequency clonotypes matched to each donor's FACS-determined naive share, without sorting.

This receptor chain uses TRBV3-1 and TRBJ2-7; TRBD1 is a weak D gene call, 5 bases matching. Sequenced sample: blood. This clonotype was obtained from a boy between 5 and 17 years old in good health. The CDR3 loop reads CASSQDYPKGYEQYF. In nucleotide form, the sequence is TGTGCCAGCAGCCAAGACTATCCTAAGGGGTACGAGCAGTACTTC.